These 7 T cell receptor beta chains share one sample of origin, sequenced in a study of identical twins. TCRdb re-analysed the 5' RACE reads in MiXCR, keeping a single row per CDR3 protein. The sample includes 420,000 or so distinct CDR3 sequences, 15% to 20% of them seen just once. Sequenced material: naive T cells sorted from blood. The source is a man in his fifties or sixties in good health.

This clonotype turned up a few times. The chain recombines TRBV7-2 with TRBJ2-7; D may be TRBD2 (5 bases). This CDR3 is 19 amino acids long. The V end was cut by 0 bases, the J end by 7 bases, with 28 bases between. CDR1 is SGHTA and CDR2 is FQGNSA in the germline V gene. The CDR3 is CASSLANYMRTPSLGEQYF. The CDR3 region has the DNA TGTGCCAGCAGCTTAGCGAATTACATGAGGACTCCCAGCCTGGGAGAGCAGTACTTC.

This clonotype was found many times. The genes are TRBV20-1 and TRBJ1-5, with TRBD1 matching 7 bases. CDR1 and CDR2 (germline): DFQATT, SNEGSKA (reference sequence). The CDR3 is 16 amino acids. The trim removed 5 bases at V and 3 bases at J, leaving 13 bases unmatched. The DNA for the CDR3 is TGCAGTGCTGGAAATACAGGGGCTGCAAACAATCAGCCCCAGCATTTT. This codes for CSAGNTGAANNQPQHF.

V and J are TRBV4-2 and TRBJ1-1; 9 bases match TRBD1. The CDR3 is 16 amino acids. J gave up 10 bases and V 0 bases, and 12 bases lay outside the gene matches. The germline V gene encodes CDR1 LGHNA and CDR2 YNFKEQ. As DNA, the CDR3 is TGTGCCAGCAGCCAAGACCTCACAGGGGGCCCATGGGGAGCTTTCTTT. Its protein product is CASSQDLTGGPWGAFF.

This sequence joins TRBV5-6 and TRBJ2-4; a weak D match, TRBD1 (5 bases). Looked up from germline, CDR1 is SGHDT and CDR2 is YYEEEE. Trimming took 0 bases from V and 2 from J, leaving 12 bases between them. The CDR3 totals 16 residues. The CDR3 DNA reads as TGTGCCAGCAGCTTGGTGTCAAGGGGCCCCAAAAACATTCAGTACTTC. Translated: CASSLVSRGPKNIQYF.

The chain carries TRBV20-1 and TRBJ2-7; 8 nucleotides agree with TRBD2. Germline values: CDR1 DFQATT, CDR2 SNEGSKA (reference sequence). This CDR3 region has 17 residues. V dropped 1 base and J dropped 7; count of bases not matched to a gene: 18. The CDR3 nucleotides read TGCAGTGCTAGAGGGCTGGGAAGGGCTAGCGGGTTGGTGGAGCAGTACTTC. Its protein is CSARGLGRASGLVEQYF.

The V call is TRBV11-1, the J call TRBJ2-7, with 10 bases identical to TRBD1. The germline V gene has CDR1 SGHAT and CDR2 FQDESV (reference sequence). J lost 4 bases, V lost 3 bases, and 15 bases had no gene match. This CDR3 is built from 18 residues. The DNA for the CDR3 is TGTGCCAGCAGCTTCCCGTTTTCAACCGGGACAGGGGTGTACGAGCAGTACTTC. Residues: CASSFPFSTGTGVYEQYF.

This clonotype was seen only a few times. V is TRBV20-1 and J is TRBJ1-1; D not certain. Germline loops: CDR1 DFQATT, CDR2 SNEGSKA (reference sequence). The V and J ends lost 5 bases and 5 bases respectively, with 6 bases between them. The CDR3 is 10 amino acids. The CDR3 region has the DNA TGCAGTGCTCGGATAACTGAAGCTTTCTTT. It yields the protein CSARITEAFF.